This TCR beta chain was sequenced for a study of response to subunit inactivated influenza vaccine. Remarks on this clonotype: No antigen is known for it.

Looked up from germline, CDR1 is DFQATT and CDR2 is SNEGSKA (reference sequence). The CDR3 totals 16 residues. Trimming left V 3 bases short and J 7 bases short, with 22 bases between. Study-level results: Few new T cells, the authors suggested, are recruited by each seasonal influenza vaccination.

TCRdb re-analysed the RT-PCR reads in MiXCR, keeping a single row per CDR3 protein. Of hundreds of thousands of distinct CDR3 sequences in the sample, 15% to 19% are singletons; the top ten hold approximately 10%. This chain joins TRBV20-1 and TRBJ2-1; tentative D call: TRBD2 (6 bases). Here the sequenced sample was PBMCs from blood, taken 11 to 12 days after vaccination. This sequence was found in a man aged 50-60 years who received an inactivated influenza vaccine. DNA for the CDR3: TGCAGTGCTAGTAAGGGCGGGACCCTATATGGAAATGAGCAGTTCTTC. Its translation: CSASKGGTLYGNEQFF.